The 24 T cell receptor beta chains in this list originate from one sample, sequenced in a study of brain T cells in children with intractable seizures. Repertoires were generated with immunoSEQ multiplex PCR, while TCRdb's copy carries only in-frame clones and drops some. The sample lists about 41,000 clones, around nine tenths seen once, with 5.5% to 7% in the top ten. Sequenced here: peripheral blood, sampled at surgery. These receptors all come from a girl under 10 years old with tuberous sclerosis and intractable seizures.

The V call is TRBV19, the J call TRBJ2-1; no clear D. Germline V lookup: CDR1 LNHDA, CDR2 SQIVND (reference sequence). This CDR3 is 11 amino acids long. The V and J ends lost 6 bases and 8 bases respectively, with 8 bases between them. CDR3 residues: CASRATDEQFF. The CDR3 DNA is TGTGCCAGTAGAGCGACGGATGAGCAGTTCTTC.

This clone has more than one count but fewer than ten. The chain couples TRBV12-3 or TRBV12-4 to TRBJ1-5; D gene uncertain. V was pared by 5 bases and J by 6 bases, with 11 bases between. The CDR3 length is 13 residues. This CDR3 is CASSAPPGQPQHF. The CDR3 bases are TGTGCCAGCAGTGCTCCCCCGGGTCAGCCCCAGCATTTT.

The chain is built from TRBV5-4 and TRBJ2-1; weak D call: TRBD2 (6 bases). Deletions cut 1 base from V and 5 bases from J, with 7 bases between. This CDR3 contains 13 residues. Germline CDR1 is SGHNT and CDR2 is YYREEE (reference sequence). The CDR3 loop is CASSLTGDNEQFF. For the CDR3, the DNA is TGTGCCAGCAGCTTGACGGGAGACAATGAGCAGTTCTTC.

This clone appeared a few times. The V gene is TRBV5-1, the J gene TRBJ1-2; D gene unclear. V shed 0 bases and J shed 5 bases, with 14 bases lying between them. The germline V gene encodes CDR1 SGHRS and CDR2 YFSETQ. The CDR3 spans 15 residues. In DNA form, the CDR3 reads TGCGCCAGCAGCTTGGTTGCACCCGAGGAATATGGCTACACCTTC. This sequence encodes CASSLVAPEEYGYTF.

CDR3 nucleotide sequence: TGTGCCAGCAGCTTGGGAGAGGAGAGGTACGAGCAGTACTTC. Translating gives CASSLGEERYEQYF. The chain employs TRBV5-4 and TRBJ2-7; D gene uncertain. The CDR3 consists of 14 residues. Trimming removed 0 bases from V and 4 bases from J, with 11 bases in between. Germline CDR1 SGHNT, CDR2 YYREEE (reference sequence).

This clone was seen more than once but under ten times. This sequence joins TRBV27 and TRBJ2-2, with 7 bases aligning to TRBD1. Germline V gene sequence: CDR1 MNHEY, CDR2 SMNVEV (reference sequence). Losses at the gene ends were 1 base for V and 0 bases for J; bases not matched to a gene: 5. The CDR3 is 17 amino acids. CDR3 nucleotides: TGTGCCAGCAGTTTATATAGGGGGACAGCGAACACCGGGGAGCTGTTTTTT. This codes for CASSLYRGTANTGELFF.

The count of this clone is one. CDR3 DNA: TGTGCCAGCAGTCCCCAACCGACAGGCAATCAGCCCCAGCATTTT. This translates into CASSPQPTGNQPQHF. This sequence joins TRBV27 and TRBJ1-5; D may be TRBD1 (5 bases). The CDR3 has 15 residues. Germline V lookup: CDR1 MNHEY, CDR2 SMNVEV (reference sequence). Between the trimmed V and J ends, which lost 5 bases and 2 bases, there was a span of 13 bases.

This clone was seen only once. The rearrangement joins TRBV3-1 (or the pseudogene TRBV3-2) to TRBJ2-3; perhaps TRBD2 as D (6 bases). The CDR3 extends over 14 amino acids. Trimming took off 1 base at V and 4 bases at J, with 9 bases between the two ends. The V gene's germline CDR1 is LGHDT and CDR2 YNNKEL (reference sequence). The CDR3 spells CASSQGGVPDTQYF. The CDR3 nucleotides are TGTGCCAGCAGCCAAGGGGGGGTTCCAGATACGCAGTATTTT.

DNA of the CDR3: TGTGCCAGCAGTTACTTCGGGGGGGGGCCCACAGATACGCAGTATTTT. Its translation: CASSYFGGGPTDTQYF. The V gene is TRBV6-2 or TRBV6-3, the J gene TRBJ2-3; 8 positions agree with TRBD2. CDR1 is MNHEY, CDR2 SVGEGT, per germline. The CDR3 runs to 16 residues. Trimming at V came to 1 base and at J to 2 bases, leaving 5 bases not matched to a gene.

This chain connects TRBV5-8 to TRBJ1-4, with TRBD1 as a possible D gene (5 bases). CDR3 length equals 14 residues. Deletions cut 2 bases from V and 0 bases from J, with 5 bases between. The germline V gene encodes CDR1 SGHTS and CDR2 YDEGEE. CDR3 bases: TGTGCCAGCAGCTTCAGGGCAACTAATGAAAAACTGTTTTTT. Amino acid sequence: CASSFRATNEKLFF.

The chain employs TRBV6-5 and TRBJ1-2; possible D gene TRBD1, 5 bases. Trimming left V 5 bases short and J 5 bases short, with 18 bases between. This CDR3 is built from 15 residues. Germline V CDR1 and CDR2: MNHEY, SVGAGI. The CDR3 coding sequence is TGTGCCAGCAGTAACCGGGACCTCGCCGTATATGGCTACACCTTC. This sequence encodes CASSNRDLAVYGYTF.

The chain couples TRBV19 to TRBJ1-2, with 7 nucleotides matching TRBD1. V was pared by 6 bases and J by 2 bases, with 3 bases of the junction left unmatched. Germline-derived CDR1 and CDR2 are LNHDA and SQIVND (reference sequence). CDR3 length: 13 residues. CDR3 amino acids: CASRATGNYGYTF. In DNA form, the CDR3 reads TGTGCCAGTAGAGCGACAGGGAACTATGGCTACACCTTC.

The chain joins TRBV15 to TRBJ2-3, with D possibly being TRBD2 (5 bases). CDR1 is LNHNV, CDR2 YYDKDF, per germline (reference sequence). Trimming pared 6 bases from V and 1 base from J, leaving 14 bases between. There are 15 residues in the CDR3. The CDR3, as DNA: TGTGCCACCAGTGGTTCTAGCCAAGGCACAGATACGCAGTATTTT. Protein: CATSGSSQGTDTQYF.

V usage is TRBV5-1 and J usage is TRBJ1-6, with 7 bases fitting TRBD1. Germline assignment: CDR1 SGHRS and CDR2 YFSETQ. J was trimmed by 8 bases and V by 4 bases; bases with no gene match: 6. CDR3 length: 14 residues. The CDR3 loop is CASSKGAIDSPLHF. Written as DNA, the CDR3 is TGCGCCAGCAGCAAGGGGGCGATCGATTCACCCCTCCACTTT.

CDR3 DNA sequence: TGCGCCAGCAGCGAGACTTGGAGGTATTTAGGGTATGGCTACACCTTC. As protein: CASSETWRYLGYGYTF. The chain recombines TRBV5-1 with TRBJ1-2; D is unresolved. The CDR3 spans 16 residues. Per the germline V gene, CDR1 is SGHRS and CDR2 is YFSETQ. Trimming removed 4 bases from V and 5 bases from J, with 21 bases in between.

The CDR3 sequence: CASSPNNRAPHTIYF. DNA for the CDR3: TGTGCCAGCTCACCAAACAACAGGGCCCCTCACACCATATATTTT. This sequence joins TRBV18 and TRBJ1-3; tentatively, D is TRBD1 (6 bases). The germline V and J ends were trimmed by 2 bases and 8 bases, with 16 bases remaining between them. Germline V CDR1 and CDR2: KGHSH, LQKENI. The CDR3 spans 15 residues.

This chain links TRBV19 with TRBJ2-1; 12 positions match TRBD2. Germline V gene lookup returns CDR1 LNHDA and CDR2 SQIVND (reference sequence). Losses at the gene ends were 4 bases for V and 0 bases for J; bases not matched to a gene: 4. The CDR3 is made up of 17 amino acids. The DNA of the CDR3 is TGTGCCAGTAGTACGACTAGCGGGGGACCCTCCTACAATGAGCAGTTCTTC. Translating it yields CASSTTSGGPSYNEQFF.

This sequence joins TRBV5-1 and TRBJ2-1; D unclear. This CDR3 is 12 amino acids long. V was clipped by 2 bases and J by 6 bases, with 6 bases between them. Germline values: CDR1 SGHRS, CDR2 YFSETQ. CDR3 sequence reads: CASSLRSNEQFF. Written as DNA, the CDR3 is TGCGCCAGCAGCTTACGGAGCAATGAGCAGTTCTTC.

This chain links TRBV6-5 with TRBJ1-1; no firm D call. Germline V gene data show CDR1 as MNHEY and CDR2 as SVGAGI. Trimming took off 6 bases at V and 7 bases at J, with 12 bases between the two ends. The CDR3 length is 12 residues. CDR3 sequence (DNA): TGTGCCAGCAGCTCGGGAGGTGATGAAGCTTTCTTT. This codes for CASSSGGDEAFF.

The gene calls are TRBV5-6 and TRBJ2-3, with TRBD2 matching 8 bases. With V trimmed by 4 bases and J by 0 bases, 10 bases remained unmatched. The CDR3 totals 17 residues. CDR1 SGHDT and CDR2 YYEEEE come from the germline V gene. DNA of the CDR3: TGTGCCAGCAGCGCCTACCTTAGCGGGGTCAGCACAGATACGCAGTATTTT. This codes for CASSAYLSGVSTDTQYF.

The chain recombines TRBV6-5 with TRBJ1-2; D call uncertain. Trimming left V 5 bases short and J 3 bases short, with 13 bases between. CDR1 is MNHEY and CDR2 is SVGAGI in the germline V gene. This CDR3 is built from 14 residues. Written as DNA, the CDR3 is TGTGCCAGCAGTAAGACCCTACTCGACTATGGCTACACCTTC. Its translation is CASSKTLLDYGYTF.

This clone was observed once. CDR3 nucleotides: TGCGCCAGCAGCTTGGCGGGGGAGCAGTACTTC. Translating it yields CASSLAGEQYF. This chain links TRBV5-1 with TRBJ2-7, with D possibly being TRBD2 (5 bases). Trimming left V 0 bases short and J 7 bases short, with 5 bases between. The germline CDR1 and CDR2 sequences are SGHRS and YFSETQ. The CDR3 contains 11 residues.

The rearrangement uses TRBV27 and TRBJ1-2, with 9 bases fitting TRBD1. Germline V gives CDR1 MNHEY, CDR2 SMNVEV (reference sequence). J gave up 4 bases and V 5 bases, and 11 bases lay outside the gene matches. This CDR3 contains 16 residues. CDR3: CASSSLRDRDPYGYTF. For the CDR3, the DNA is TGTGCCAGCAGTAGCCTCCGGGACAGGGACCCCTATGGCTACACCTTC.

The chain recombines TRBV5-6 with TRBJ1-4; D is undetermined. This CDR3 has 17 amino acids. From germline, CDR1 is SGHDT and CDR2 YYEEEE. V dropped 0 bases and J dropped 3 bases, with 15 bases sitting between them. The chain's CDR3 is CASSLEFGRGANEKLFF. DNA for the CDR3: TGTGCCAGCAGCTTGGAGTTTGGGCGAGGAGCTAATGAAAAACTGTTTTTT.